Below, 9 T cell receptor beta chains from the same sample are listed, as sequenced in a study of metastatic and nonmetastatic thyroid tumors. TCRdb re-called clones from the PCR reads using MiXCR. The sample has some 21,000 clones, roughly a quarter seen once. Prior to thyroid surgery, none of the patients had received any treatment. Sequencing input: blood. These receptors came from a female donor with papillary thyroid cancer or a benign thyroid nodule (not recorded which). Some clones in this sample may be carry-over from other donors' samples.

Only a few counts were recorded for this clone. This chain connects TRBV6-1 to TRBJ1-1; D not certain. Germline V lookup: CDR1 MNHNS, CDR2 SASEGT. This CDR3 region has 11 residues. V gave up 7 bases and J gave up 1 base, with 4 bases separating them. CDR3 coding DNA: TGTGCCAGCATACGGAACACTGAAGCTTTCTTT. Its protein is CASIRNTEAFF.

In its sample, this clone was seen many times. A read error may explain this, as a much larger clone is one base away. This chain joins TRBV6-1 and TRBJ2-7; possible D gene TRBD1, 6 bases. Germline CDR1 MNHNS, CDR2 SASEGT. This CDR3 spans 16 amino acids. Trimming took off 2 bases at V and 7 bases at J, with 21 bases between the two ends. CDR3 coding DNA: TGTGCCAGCAGTGAACCGGAACAGGGCATGCTACGGGAGCAGTACTTC. Its translation is CASSEPEQGMLREQYF.

This clone turned up a few times. The chain employs TRBV6-2 or TRBV6-3 and TRBJ1-4, with D hard to call. Trimming took off 4 bases at V and 4 bases at J, with 10 bases between the two ends. Germline assignment: CDR1 MNHEY and CDR2 SVGEGT. The CDR3 loop spans 14 amino acids. The CDR3 coding sequence is TGTGCCAGCAGTTTTGCAGGACGTAATGAAAAACTGTTTTTT. Translating it yields CASSFAGRNEKLFF.

This clone was seen many times. The chain joins TRBV7-9 to TRBJ1-2; D gene uncertain. The CDR3 is made up of 15 amino acids. Germline CDR1 reads SEHNR; CDR2 reads FQNEAQ (reference sequence). With 3 bases removed from V and 4 bases from J, the gap between germline ends came to 15 bases. CDR3 coding DNA: TGTGCCAGCAGCTTTAGCTTAGCGGATCCCTATGGCTACACCTTC. This encodes CASSFSLADPYGYTF.

The table lists this clone with many counts. The chain employs TRBV7-9 and TRBJ1-6; D is unclear. CDR1 and CDR2 (germline): SEHNR, FQNEAQ (reference sequence). This CDR3 contains 12 residues. Trimming removed 5 bases from V and 10 bases from J, with 9 bases in between. The CDR3 bases are TGTGCCAGCAGCGATACCAAGTCACCCCTCCACTTT. Its translation is CASSDTKSPLHF. The full variable domain, in which reference TRBV7-9 and TRBJ1-6 provide the parts outside the CDR3, is DTGVSQNPRHKITKRGQNVTFRCDPISEHNRLYWYRQTLGQGPEFLTYFQNEAQLEKSRLLSDRFSAERPKGSFSTLEIQRTEQGDSAMYLCASSDTKSPLHFGNGTRLTVT.

The chain combines TRBV20-1 with TRBJ1-4; the D is unclear. Trimming left V 3 bases short and J 11 bases short, with 19 bases between. This CDR3 has 14 residues. CDR1 and CDR2 (germline): DFQATT, SNEGSKA (reference sequence). Here the CDR3 DNA reads TGCAGTGCTAGGCCTTGGGCAGGACGTGACAAACTGTTTTTT. Its protein product is CSARPWAGRDKLFF.

This rearrangement joins TRBV5-1 to TRBJ1-6; no clear D gene. CDR1 SGHRS and CDR2 YFSETQ come from the germline V gene. The CDR3 has 14 amino acids. The V end was cut by 0 bases, the J end by 10 bases, with 11 bases between. The CDR3: CASSLDGVGSPLHF. The CDR3 DNA follows: TGCGCCAGCAGCTTGGATGGGGTCGGGTCACCCCTCCACTTT.

By frequency in the sample, this clone is medium-sized (0.01 to 0.1%). DNA of the CDR3: TGCAGTGCTTGGACAGCTAGCAATCAGCCCCAGCATTTT. The encoded protein is CSAWTASNQPQHF. The chain uses TRBV20-1 and TRBJ1-5; D may be TRBD1 (6 bases). Germline loops: CDR1 DFQATT, CDR2 SNEGSKA (reference sequence). V dropped 5 bases and J dropped 0 bases, with 8 bases sitting between them. This CDR3 comprises 13 residues.

This clone was detected many times. The chain carries TRBV6-1 and TRBJ2-2; D perhaps matches TRBD2 (7 bases). Germline values: CDR1 MNHNS, CDR2 SASEGT. The CDR3 is 16 amino acids. V was clipped by 10 bases and J by 0 bases, with 18 bases between them. The CDR3: CATKLGGGANTGELFF. The CDR3 coding sequence is TGTGCCACTAAACTGGGGGGGGGCGCGAACACCGGGGAGCTGTTTTTT.